A single sample gave rise to the 21 T cell receptor beta chains below, sequenced in a study of post-analysis software for immune sequencing data. Overall study findings and caveats: Included in a set of roughly five TRBV segments more frequent in patients than controls were TRBV5-6, TRBV5-1 and TRBV20-1.

These receptors lack a known antigen. The authors incorporated unique molecular identifiers into the TCR beta cDNA libraries. MiXCR was run by TCRdb on the PCR reads, yielding one entry per CDR3 protein. The sample has about 200,000 distinct CDR3 sequences, approximately 29% seen once. The source material was blood. These receptors were collected from a girl younger than 18 with multiple sclerosis.

This clonotype has ten or more counts. Given a much more abundant clone one base away, this may be a read error. The chain has TRBV20-1 and TRBJ2-3; D tentatively fits TRBD1 or TRBD2 (6 bases each). Germline lookup yields CDR1 DFQATT and CDR2 SNEGSKA (reference sequence). This CDR3 is built from 13 residues. The chain's CDR3 is CSARDTRTDTRYF. CDR3 nucleotides: TGCAGTGCGCGGGACACACGCACAGATACGCGGTATTTT.

V usage is TRBV7-8 and J usage is TRBJ2-5; a weak D match, TRBD1 (6 bases). The DNA end favors TRBJ2-1, so the J call may be wrong. In germline, CDR1 is SGHVS, CDR2 FQNEAQ. The CDR3 totals 14 residues. The CDR3 protein is CASSLVWGQETQFF. CDR3 sequence (DNA): TGTGCCAGCAGCTTAGTTTGGGGGCAGGAGACCCAGTTCTTC.

In its sample, this clonotype was seen many times. The V call is TRBV10-3, the J call TRBJ2-7; D gene ambiguous. The V gene's germline CDR1 is ENHRY and CDR2 SYGVKD. The CDR3 totals 12 residues. V gave up 4 bases and J gave up 4 bases, with 8 bases separating them. CDR3 coding DNA: TGTGCCATCAGTGCCGCGGAGTACGAGCAGTACTTC. The encoded protein is CAISAAEYEQYF.

The CDR3 region is CASSSRDRVQPQHF. DNA for the CDR3: TGTGCCAGCAGCAGCCGGGACAGGGTTCAGCCCCAGCATTTT. The chain uses TRBV6-6 and TRBJ1-5; TRBD1 matches at 9 bases. Germline V gene data show CDR1 as MNHNY and CDR2 as SVGAGI (reference sequence). V gave up 6 bases and J gave up 6 bases; unmatched junction bases: 6. The CDR3 contains 14 residues.

This chain links TRBV7-2 with TRBJ2-3; D might be TRBD1 (6 bases). The CDR3 runs to 15 residues. V lost 0 bases and J 2 bases, leaving 9 bases between the germline ends. The germline V gene has CDR1 SGHTA and CDR2 FQGNSA. The CDR3 sequence: CASSLARQDTDTQYF. Here the CDR3 DNA reads TGTGCCAGCAGCTTAGCGCGACAGGACACAGATACGCAGTATTTT.

The J gene is TRBJ1-5, the V gene TRBV20-1, with TRBD1 matching over 10 bases. The CDR3 sequence is 14 residues long. The trim removed 7 bases at V and 7 bases at J, leaving 10 bases unmatched. The germline CDR1 and CDR2 sequences are DFQATT and SNEGSKA (reference sequence). CDR3 loop: CSVSRDRGRQPQHF. The CDR3, as DNA: TGCAGTGTAAGCAGGGACAGGGGCCGCCAGCCCCAGCATTTT.

Turning to this clonotype: One junction end disagrees with the germline gene, perhaps due to a read error. This rearrangement joins TRBV20-1 to TRBJ2-1; 7 bases are shared with TRBD2. The germline V gene encodes CDR1 DFQATT and CDR2 SNEGSKA (reference sequence). The CDR3 has 17 residues. Here the CDR3 reads CSTREPRRGSSYNEQFF. The CDR3 DNA sequence: TGCAGTACTAGAGAGCCCCGACGCGGGAGCTCCTACAATGAGCAGTTCTTC.

This rearrangement joins TRBV12-3 or TRBV12-4 to TRBJ1-2; tentative D call: TRBD1 (5 bases). CDR3 length: 13 amino acids. V dropped 8 bases and J dropped 0 bases, with 10 bases sitting between them. The CDR3 reads CASGHPANYGYTF. The DNA of the CDR3 is TGTGCCAGCGGACACCCTGCTAACTATGGCTACACCTTC.

This clonotype was picked up a small number of times. The gene calls are TRBV5-1 and TRBJ1-1; 7 bases map to TRBD1. The CDR3 length is 14 residues. Germline-derived CDR1 and CDR2 are SGHRS and YFSETQ. Trimming cost V 4 bases and J 5 bases; bases outside gene matches: 8. For the CDR3, the DNA is TGCGCCAGCAGCCCAACCGTGACAGGGACTGAAGCTTTCTTT. It encodes CASSPTVTGTEAFF.

On this clonotype itself: This could be a read error, since a much larger clone is one nucleotide away. The genes are TRBV20-1 and TRBJ2-7; possible D gene TRBD2, 5 bases. The CDR3 consists of 14 residues. Germline CDR1 and CDR2: DFQATT and SNEGSKA (reference sequence). Trimming shortened V by 3 bases and J by 7 bases, and 19 bases separated the two germline ends. As DNA, the CDR3 is TGCAGTGCTAGGTCAGAGCGGAGGTACAATGAGCAGTACTTC. As protein: CSARSERRYNEQYF.

This chain joins TRBV20-1 and TRBJ1-5; D is unclear. This CDR3 is built from 13 residues. CDR1 is DFQATT, CDR2 SNEGSKA, per germline (reference sequence). V was trimmed by 5 bases and J by 0 bases, leaving 8 bases between them. CDR3 protein: CSARGVSNQPQHF. As DNA, the CDR3 is TGCAGTGCTCGCGGGGTTAGCAATCAGCCCCAGCATTTT.

The chain uses TRBV5-1 and TRBJ1-2, with a weak D call TRBD1 (5 bases). V lost 4 bases to trimming and J lost 4 bases, with 11 bases between them. The germline CDR1 and CDR2 sequences are SGHRS and YFSETQ. The CDR3 is 13 residues long. The DNA for the CDR3 is TGCGCCAGCAGCGACTCCGGGGCCTATGGCTACACCTTC. Protein: CASSDSGAYGYTF.

Worth noting for this clonotype: A much bigger clone sits one base away, suggesting this may be a read error. V and J are TRBV5-1 and TRBJ2-7, with 8 bases identical to TRBD2. Germline lookup yields CDR1 SGHRS and CDR2 YFSETQ. The V gene end was trimmed by 3 bases and the J gene end by 7 bases; junction bases not matched to a gene: 24. This CDR3 region has 19 residues. The CDR3 reads CASSWGMLAGGSSYNEQYF. Here the CDR3 DNA reads TGCGCCAGCAGCTGGGGGATGTTGGCGGGAGGAAGCTCCTACAATGAGCAGTACTTC.

This chain uses TRBV5-1 with TRBJ2-7, with a possible D match to TRBD2 (6 bases). The germline V gene has CDR1 SGHRS and CDR2 YFSETQ. This CDR3 spans 15 amino acids. Trimming left V 0 bases short and J 2 bases short, with 12 bases between. The CDR3 protein is CASSLGPGVTYEQYF. The CDR3 DNA follows: TGCGCCAGCAGCTTGGGCCCGGGAGTCACCTACGAGCAGTACTTC. The whole variable domain, filled in from reference TRBV5-1 and TRBJ2-7, reads KAGVTQTPRYLIKTRGQQVTLSCSPISGHRSVSWYQQTPGQGLQFLFEYFSETQRNKGNFPGRFSGRQFSNSRSEMNVSTLELGDSALYLCASSLGPGVTYEQYFGPGTRLTVT.

V gene TRBV6-2 or TRBV6-3 combines with J gene TRBJ2-7; no firm D call. Germline V gene data show CDR1 as MNHEY and CDR2 as SVGEGT. Deletions cut 2 bases from V and 0 bases from J, with 8 bases between. The CDR3 runs to 14 residues. DNA for the CDR3: TGTGCCAGCAGTTACCTGCCTAGCTCCTACGAGCAGTACTTC. This sequence encodes CASSYLPSSYEQYF.

This clonotype came up many times. V is TRBV2 and J is TRBJ2-3, with 7 nucleotides matching TRBD1. Per germline, CDR1 SNHLY and CDR2 FYNNEI. The CDR3 is made up of 15 amino acids. V gave up 8 bases and J gave up 0 bases; unmatched junction bases: 8. The CDR3 DNA sequence: TGTGCCAGCGCCTCTGGGACAGCCAGCACAGATACGCAGTATTTT. Its protein product is CASASGTASTDTQYF. The full variable domain, completed using reference TRBV2 and TRBJ2-3, is EPEVTQTPSHQVTQMGQEVILRCVPISNHLYFYWYRQILGQKVEFLVSFYNNEISEKSEIFDDQFSVERPDGSNFTLKIRSTKLEDSAMYFCASASGTASTDTQYFGPGTRLTVL.

This clonotype was detected ten times or more. V gene TRBV27 combines with J gene TRBJ2-3; TRBD2 might be the D (6 bases). CDR3 length equals 13 residues. CDR1 is MNHEY and CDR2 is SMNVEV in the germline V gene (reference sequence). Trimming stripped 10 bases from V and 0 bases from J, with 11 bases between. The CDR3 nucleotides read TGTGCCACCCTCAGCGGGAGCACAGATACGCAGTATTTT. It translates to CATLSGSTDTQYF.

This clonotype was detected only a few times. V usage is TRBV6-1 and J usage is TRBJ2-7, with D perhaps TRBD1 (5 bases). CDR1 and CDR2 from the germline V gene are MNHNS and SASEGT. This CDR3 contains 15 residues. V lost 7 bases, J lost 3 bases, and 19 bases lay in between. CDR3 sequence reads: CASTTSGRTLYEQYF. CDR3 sequence (DNA): TGTGCCAGCACCACTTCGGGCAGGACACTCTACGAGCAGTACTTC.

This clonotype has ten or more counts. The chain has TRBV4-1 and TRBJ1-2; TRBD1 matches at 8 bases. Looked up from germline, CDR1 is MGHRA and CDR2 is YSYEKL. The CDR3 length is 17 residues. Unmatched junction bases numbered 13, after V lost 4 bases and J lost 3 bases. CDR3 bases: TGCGCCAGCAGCCGCGGACAGGGCTATTCGGTGGACTATGGCTACACCTTC. Residues: CASSRGQGYSVDYGYTF.

In its sample, this clonotype was seen a few times. This chain joins TRBV6-1 and TRBJ1-1; D is perhaps TRBD1 (6 bases). Trimming removed 6 bases from V and 2 bases from J, with 10 bases in between. Germline lookup yields CDR1 MNHNS and CDR2 SASEGT. This CDR3 is built from 13 residues. The CDR3 sequence is CASRRGLNTEAFF. Here the CDR3 DNA reads TGTGCCAGCAGGCGGGGGCTAAACACTGAAGCTTTCTTT.

The chain combines TRBV2 with TRBJ1-2; a weak D match, TRBD1 (6 bases). The V end was cut by 5 bases, the J end by 4 bases, with 8 bases between. The CDR3 is 12 amino acids. Germline loops: CDR1 SNHLY, CDR2 FYNNEI. The CDR3 DNA follows: TGTGCCAGCAGTAAGGACAGCTATGGCTACACCTTC. Protein: CASSKDSYGYTF.